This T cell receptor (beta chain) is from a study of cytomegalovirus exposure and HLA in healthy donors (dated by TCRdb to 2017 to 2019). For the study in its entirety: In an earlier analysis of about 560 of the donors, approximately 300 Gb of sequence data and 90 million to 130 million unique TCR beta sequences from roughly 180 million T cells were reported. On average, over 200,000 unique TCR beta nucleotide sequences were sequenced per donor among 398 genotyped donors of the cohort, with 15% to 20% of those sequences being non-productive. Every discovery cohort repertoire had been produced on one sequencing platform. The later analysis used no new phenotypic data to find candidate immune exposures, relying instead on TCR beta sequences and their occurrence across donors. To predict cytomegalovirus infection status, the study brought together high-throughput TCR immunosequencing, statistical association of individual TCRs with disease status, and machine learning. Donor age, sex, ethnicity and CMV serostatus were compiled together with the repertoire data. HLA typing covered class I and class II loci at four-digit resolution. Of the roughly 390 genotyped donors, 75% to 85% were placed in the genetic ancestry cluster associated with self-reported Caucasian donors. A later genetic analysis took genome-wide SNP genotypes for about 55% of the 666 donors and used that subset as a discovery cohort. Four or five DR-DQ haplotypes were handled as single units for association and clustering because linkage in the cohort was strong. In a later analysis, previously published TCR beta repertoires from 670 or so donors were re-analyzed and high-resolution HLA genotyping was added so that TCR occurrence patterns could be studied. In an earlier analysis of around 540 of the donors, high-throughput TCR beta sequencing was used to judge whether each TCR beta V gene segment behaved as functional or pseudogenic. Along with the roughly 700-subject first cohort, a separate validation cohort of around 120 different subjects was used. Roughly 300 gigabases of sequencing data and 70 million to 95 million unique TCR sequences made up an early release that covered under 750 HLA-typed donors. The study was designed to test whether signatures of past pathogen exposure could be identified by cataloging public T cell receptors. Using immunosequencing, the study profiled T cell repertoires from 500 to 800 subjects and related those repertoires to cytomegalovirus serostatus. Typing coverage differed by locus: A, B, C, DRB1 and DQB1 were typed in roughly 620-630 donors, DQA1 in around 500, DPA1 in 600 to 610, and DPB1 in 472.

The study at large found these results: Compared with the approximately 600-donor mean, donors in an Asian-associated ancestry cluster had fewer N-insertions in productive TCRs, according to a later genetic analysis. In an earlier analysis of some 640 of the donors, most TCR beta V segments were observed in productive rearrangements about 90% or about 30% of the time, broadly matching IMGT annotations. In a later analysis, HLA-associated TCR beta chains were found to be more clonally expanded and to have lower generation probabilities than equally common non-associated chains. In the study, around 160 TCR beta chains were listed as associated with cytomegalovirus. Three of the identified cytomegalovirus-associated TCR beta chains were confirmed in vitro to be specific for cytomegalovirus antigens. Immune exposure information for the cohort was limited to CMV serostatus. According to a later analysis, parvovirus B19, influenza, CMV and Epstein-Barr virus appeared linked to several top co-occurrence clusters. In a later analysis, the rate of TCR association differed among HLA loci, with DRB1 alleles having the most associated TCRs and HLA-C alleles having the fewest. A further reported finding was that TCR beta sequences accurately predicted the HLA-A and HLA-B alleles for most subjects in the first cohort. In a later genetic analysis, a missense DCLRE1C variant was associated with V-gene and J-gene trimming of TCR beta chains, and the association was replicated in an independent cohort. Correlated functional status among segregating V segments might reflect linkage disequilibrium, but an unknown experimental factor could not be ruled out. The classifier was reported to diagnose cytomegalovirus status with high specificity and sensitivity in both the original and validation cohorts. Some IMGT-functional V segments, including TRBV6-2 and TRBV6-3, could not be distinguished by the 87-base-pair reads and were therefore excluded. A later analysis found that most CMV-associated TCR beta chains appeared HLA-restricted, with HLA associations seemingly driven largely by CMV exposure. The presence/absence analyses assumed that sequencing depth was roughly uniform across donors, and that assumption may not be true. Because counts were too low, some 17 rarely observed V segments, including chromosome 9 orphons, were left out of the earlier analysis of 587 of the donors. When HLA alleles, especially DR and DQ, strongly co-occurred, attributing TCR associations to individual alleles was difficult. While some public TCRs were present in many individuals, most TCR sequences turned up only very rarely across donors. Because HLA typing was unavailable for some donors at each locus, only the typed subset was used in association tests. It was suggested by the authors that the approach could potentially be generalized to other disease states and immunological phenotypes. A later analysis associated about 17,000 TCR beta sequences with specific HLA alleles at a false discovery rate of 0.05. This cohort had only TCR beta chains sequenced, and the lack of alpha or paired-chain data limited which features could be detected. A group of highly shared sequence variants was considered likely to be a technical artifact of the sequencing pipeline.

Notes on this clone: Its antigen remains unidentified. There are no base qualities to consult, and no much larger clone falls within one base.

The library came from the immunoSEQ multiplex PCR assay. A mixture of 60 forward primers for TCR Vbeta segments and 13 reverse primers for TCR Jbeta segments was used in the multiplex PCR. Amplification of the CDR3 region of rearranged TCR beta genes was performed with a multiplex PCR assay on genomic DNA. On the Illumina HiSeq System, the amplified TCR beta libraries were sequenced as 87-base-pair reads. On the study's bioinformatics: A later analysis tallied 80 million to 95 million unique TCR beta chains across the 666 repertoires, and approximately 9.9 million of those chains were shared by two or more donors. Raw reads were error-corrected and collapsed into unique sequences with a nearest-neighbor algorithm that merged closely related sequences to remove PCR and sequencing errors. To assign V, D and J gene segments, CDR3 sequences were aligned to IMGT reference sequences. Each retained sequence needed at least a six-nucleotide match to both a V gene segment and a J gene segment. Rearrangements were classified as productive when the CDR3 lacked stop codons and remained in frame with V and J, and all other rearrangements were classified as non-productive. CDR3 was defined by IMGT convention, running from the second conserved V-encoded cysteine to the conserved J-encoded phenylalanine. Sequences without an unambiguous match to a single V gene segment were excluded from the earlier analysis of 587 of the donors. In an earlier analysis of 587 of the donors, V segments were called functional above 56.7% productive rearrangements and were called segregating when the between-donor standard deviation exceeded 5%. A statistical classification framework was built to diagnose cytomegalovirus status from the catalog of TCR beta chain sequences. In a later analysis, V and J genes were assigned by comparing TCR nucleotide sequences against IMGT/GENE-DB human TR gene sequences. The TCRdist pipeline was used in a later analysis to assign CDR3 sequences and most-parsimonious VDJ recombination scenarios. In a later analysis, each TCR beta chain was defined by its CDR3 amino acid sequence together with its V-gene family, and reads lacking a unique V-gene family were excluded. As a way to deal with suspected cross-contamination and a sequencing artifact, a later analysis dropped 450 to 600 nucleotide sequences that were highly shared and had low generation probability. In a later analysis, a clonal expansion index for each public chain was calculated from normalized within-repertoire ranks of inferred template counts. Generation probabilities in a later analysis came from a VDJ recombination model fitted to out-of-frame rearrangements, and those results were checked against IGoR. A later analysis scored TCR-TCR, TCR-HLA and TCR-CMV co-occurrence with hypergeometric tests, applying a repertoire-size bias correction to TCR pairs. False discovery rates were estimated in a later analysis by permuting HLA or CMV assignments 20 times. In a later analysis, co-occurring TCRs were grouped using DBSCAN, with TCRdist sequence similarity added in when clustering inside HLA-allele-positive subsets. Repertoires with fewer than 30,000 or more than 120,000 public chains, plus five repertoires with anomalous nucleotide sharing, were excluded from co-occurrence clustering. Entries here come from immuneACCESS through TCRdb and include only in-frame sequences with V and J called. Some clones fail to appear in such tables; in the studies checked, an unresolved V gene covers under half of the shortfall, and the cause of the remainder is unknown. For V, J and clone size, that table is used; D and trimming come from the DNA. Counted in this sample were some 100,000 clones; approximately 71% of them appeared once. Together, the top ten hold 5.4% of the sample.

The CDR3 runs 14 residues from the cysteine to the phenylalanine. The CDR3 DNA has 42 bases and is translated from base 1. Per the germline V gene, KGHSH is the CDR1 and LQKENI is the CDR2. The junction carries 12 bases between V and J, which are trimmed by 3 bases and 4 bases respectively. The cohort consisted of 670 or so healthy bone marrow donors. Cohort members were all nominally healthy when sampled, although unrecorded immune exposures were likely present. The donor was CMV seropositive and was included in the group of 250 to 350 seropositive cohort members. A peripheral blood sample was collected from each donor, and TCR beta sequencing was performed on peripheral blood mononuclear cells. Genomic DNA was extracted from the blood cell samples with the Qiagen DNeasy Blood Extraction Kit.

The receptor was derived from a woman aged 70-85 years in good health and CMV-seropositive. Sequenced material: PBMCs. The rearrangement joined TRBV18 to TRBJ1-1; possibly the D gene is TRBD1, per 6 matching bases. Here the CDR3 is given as CASSPLGGSTEAFF. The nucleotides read TGTGCCAGCTCACCCCTAGGGGGTAGCACTGAAGCTTTCTTT.